The entry that follows covers one T cell receptor (beta chain) sequence. The antigen is undetermined. Germline trimming cut 4 bases from V and 3 bases from J; bases unmatched to any gene: 13. CDR3 length: 17 residues. Germline V gene data show CDR1 as SGHTA and CDR2 as FQGNSA. Sequenced by immunoSEQ multiplex PCR; TCRdb stores in-frame clones only, minus some. This repertoire shows about 2 million clones, approximately 95% found once; its top ten account for around 1%. The data originate from a study of shared clonotypes between healthy human individuals. Study as a whole: Plates per donor: three CD4 naive, three CD4 memory, two CD8 naive, one CD8 memory. Study conclusions and caveats: The sharing of 4.5% to 5.5% of naive CD4 clonotypes was seen across several donors. Non-shared clonotypes were found to have lower generation probabilities than the clonotypes that were shared by all four of the sorted-subset donors.

CD8 cells regarded as naive lacked CD45RO, were positively chosen for CCR7, and omitted terminally differentiated effector memory CD45RA+ cells. Donors comprised only Caucasian adults living in Nashville, Tennessee. The TCR originated in a man aged 18 to 29 in good health. This chain uses TRBV7-2 with TRBJ2-7, with 9 nucleotides matching TRBD2. The specimen sequenced was naive CD8+ T cells sorted from blood. CDR3 bases: TGTGCCAGCAGCTCCCCCAAGGGGCGGGAGGGCAGCTACGAGCAGTACTTC. This translates into CASSSPKGREGSYEQYF.